Following are 29 T cell receptor beta chains from one sample sequenced in a study of regulatory T cells in long-lasting Graves disease. This sample's time point: newly diagnosed GD, antithyroid drugs for less than 3 months. The TCR library was made from RNA extracted from PBMCs. Building the TCR beta libraries relied on iRepertoire HTBI primers, and CDR3 regions underwent Arm-PCR. TCRdb reprocessed the multiplex PCR reads with MiXCR, giving one entry per CDR3 protein. Seen here are hundreds of thousands of distinct CDR3 sequences, roughly 15% observed once, and the top ten hold 15% to 20%. These records were also assigned to another study, of T cells in Graves' hyperthyroidism and ophthalmopathy.

The starting material was peripheral blood mononuclear cells (PBMCs), obtained at new diagnosis, from a patient treated with antithyroid drugs. Every receptor here comes from a woman between 25 and 40 years old with Graves disease.

This clonotype was seen many times. The chain employs TRBV2 and TRBJ1-1; 10 nucleotides match TRBD1. Trimming cost V 8 bases and J 4 bases; bases outside gene matches: 13. The CDR3 loop spans 16 amino acids. From germline, CDR1 is SNHLY and CDR2 FYNNEI. The CDR3 sequence is CASRQGAFGLRTEAFF. The CDR3 region has the DNA TGTGCCAGCCGACAGGGGGCATTTGGGTTGCGCACTGAAGCTTTCTTT. Combining the CDR3 with reference TRBV2 and TRBJ1-1 gives the whole variable domain EPEVTQTPSHQVTQMGQEVILRCVPISNHLYFYWYRQILGQKVEFLVSFYNNEISEKSEIFDDQFSVERPDGSNFTLKIRSTKLEDSAMYFCASRQGAFGLRTEAFFGQGTRLTVV.

This clonotype was seen at least ten times. For the CDR3, the DNA is TGTGCCAGCAGTGGGGCCGGGATTACTAGCAATCAGCCCCAGCATTTT. It yields the protein CASSGAGITSNQPQHF. The V gene is TRBV28, the J gene TRBJ1-5; possibly TRBD1 for D (5 bases). Germline V gene lookup returns CDR1 MDHEN and CDR2 SYDVKM. V shed 5 bases and J shed 0 bases, with 14 bases lying between them. The CDR3 spans 16 residues.

This clonotype was observed at least ten times. The J gene is TRBJ1-1, the V gene TRBV3-1; D remains ambiguous. The CDR3 totals 12 residues. From germline, CDR1 is LGHDT and CDR2 YNNKEL (reference sequence). The V end was cut by 1 base, the J end by 3 bases, with 3 bases between. Here the CDR3 reads CASSQAYTEAFF. The CDR3 DNA sequence: TGTGCCAGCAGCCAAGCTTACACTGAAGCTTTCTTT.

V and J are TRBV6-2 or TRBV6-3 and TRBJ2-1; 7 positions agree with TRBD1. Per germline, CDR1 MNHEY and CDR2 SVGEGT. CDR3 length: 13 amino acids. V lost 7 bases and J lost 5; bases outside the gene matches: 5. The CDR3 spells CASTTRGNNEQFF. The CDR3 nucleotides are TGTGCCAGCACCACCAGGGGGAACAATGAGCAGTTCTTC.

This clonotype appeared a single time. The CDR3 nucleotides read TGTGCCAGCAGCATCCTGACGAGTAGCGGGAGCTCCTACGAGCAGTACTTC. Amino acids: CASSILTSSGSSYEQYF. V is TRBV5-6 and J is TRBJ2-7; 9 nucleotides match TRBD2. This CDR3 has 17 residues. With V trimmed by 4 bases and J by 0 bases, 11 bases remained unmatched. Germline CDR1 SGHDT, CDR2 YYEEEE.

This clonotype was detected many times. The chain links TRBV29-1 to TRBJ1-2; D gene uncertain. Germline V gene data show CDR1 as SQVTM and CDR2 as ANQGSEA. CDR3 length: 12 amino acids. V was trimmed by 0 bases and J by 4 bases, leaving 6 bases between them. This chain's CDR3 is CSVEDARYGYTF. CDR3 DNA: TGCAGCGTTGAAGATGCGCGCTATGGCTACACCTTC. The entire variable domain, with the rest obtained from reference TRBV29-1 and TRBJ1-2, is as follows: SAVISQKPSRDICQRGTSLTIQCQVDSQVTMMFWYRQQPGQSLTLIATANQGSEATYESGFVIDKFPISRPNLTFSTLTVSNMSPEDSSIYLCSVEDARYGYTFGSGTRLTVV.

This clonotype came up many times. The chain combines TRBV6-2 or TRBV6-3 with TRBJ1-2; 7 bases map to TRBD1. The germline gives CDR1 MNHEY, CDR2 SVGEGT. The CDR3 contains 13 residues. J lost 4 bases, V lost 7 bases, and 6 bases had no gene match. CDR3 nucleotides: TGTGCCAGCACCGACAGGGTCTTCTATGGCTACACCTTC. As protein: CASTDRVFYGYTF.

Turning to this clonotype: This sequence may be a read error, since a much larger clone differs from it by one base. The CDR3 bases are TGTGCCAGCAGCTCTTCCGGGACTAGGGTACAAGAGGCCCAGTACTTC. Translating it yields CASSSSGTRVQEAQYF. The chain uses TRBV7-9 and TRBJ2-1, with 8 bases that match TRBD2. The end of the DNA fits TRBJ2-5 better, so the J call may be wrong. Germline CDR1 and CDR2: SEHNR and FQNEAQ (reference sequence). The CDR3 extends over 16 amino acids.

In its sample, this clonotype was seen many times. V usage is TRBV28 and J usage is TRBJ1-2; D remains ambiguous. V lost 4 bases, J lost 8 bases, and 8 bases lay in between. The CDR3 is 11 residues long. Per germline, CDR1 MDHEN and CDR2 SYDVKM. CDR3 bases: TGTGCCAGCAGTTCCCTCTCCGGCTACACCTTC. Protein: CASSSLSGYTF.

The chain recombines TRBV11-2 with TRBJ1-1; TRBD1 is a possible D gene (6 bases). The CDR3 runs to 12 residues. V was shortened by 0 bases and J by 12 bases, with 11 bases between the two germline ends. Germline V gene data show CDR1 as SGHAT and CDR2 as FQNNGV. CDR3 residues: CASSLDVGGPFF. The CDR3 nucleotides are TGTGCCAGCAGCTTAGATGTAGGGGGGCCTTTCTTT.

This clonotype was observed a few times. The chain couples TRBV18 to TRBJ2-1, with D unclear. Trimming removed 4 bases from V and 5 bases from J, with 9 bases in between. CDR3 length equals 13 residues. The germline V gene has CDR1 KGHSH and CDR2 LQKENI. CDR3 DNA sequence: TGTGCCAGCTCACGAGGAAGGGACAATGAGCAGTTCTTC. Residues: CASSRGRDNEQFF. The variable domain in full, completed from reference TRBV18 and TRBJ2-1, reads NAGVMQNPRHLVRRRGQEARLRCSPMKGHSHVYWYRQLPEEGLKFMVYLQKENIIDESGMPKERFSAEFPKEGPSILRIQQVVRGDSAAYFCASSRGRDNEQFFGPGTRLTVL.

This chain uses TRBV5-1 with TRBJ2-5, with D perhaps being TRBD1 or TRBD2 (7 bases each). The CDR3 length is 15 residues. Trimming left V 4 bases short and J 4 bases short, with 17 bases between. Germline assignment: CDR1 SGHRS and CDR2 YFSETQ. The CDR3 DNA follows: TGCGCCAGCAGCAGGACCACAGGGGAGGGAGAGACCCAGTACTTC. This translates into CASSRTTGEGETQYF. The full variable domain, completed using reference TRBV5-1 and TRBJ2-5, is KAGVTQTPRYLIKTRGQQVTLSCSPISGHRSVSWYQQTPGQGLQFLFEYFSETQRNKGNFPGRFSGRQFSNSRSEMNVSTLELGDSALYLCASSRTTGEGETQYFGPGTRLLVL.

The sample holds many counts of this clonotype. This rearrangement joins TRBV24-1 to TRBJ2-5, with no clear D. This CDR3 comprises 13 residues. The germline V and J ends were trimmed by 3 bases and 0 bases, with 4 bases remaining between them. CDR1 is KGHDR, CDR2 SFDVKD, per germline. The CDR3 reads CATSDGHQETQYF. The CDR3 DNA is TGTGCCACCAGTGATGGACACCAAGAGACCCAGTACTTC.

This clonotype was seen repeatedly, ten times or more. This chain links TRBV20-1 with TRBJ2-7; D gene unclear. With 6 bases removed from V and 0 bases from J, the gap between germline ends came to 18 bases. The CDR3 runs 15 residues. Germline CDR1 DFQATT, CDR2 SNEGSKA (reference sequence). The CDR3 spells CSAPHPGPSSYEQYF. The CDR3 DNA reads as TGCAGTGCCCCTCACCCGGGCCCGAGCTCCTACGAGCAGTACTTC.

The chain joins TRBV6-1 to TRBJ2-5, with 8 bases that match TRBD2. Per the germline V gene, CDR1 is MNHNS and CDR2 is SASEGT. The CDR3 contains 14 residues. The V segment lost 3 bases and the J segment 4 bases; nucleotides outside the gene matches: 4. CDR3 bases: TGTGCCAGCAGTGACGCCACTAGCGGAGAGACCCAGTACTTC. It is translated as CASSDATSGETQYF.

With respect to this clonotype: Since a much larger clone is just one base distant, this may be a read error. This chain connects TRBV6-2 or TRBV6-3 to TRBJ1-2, with D perhaps matching TRBD1 (5 bases). This CDR3 has 16 amino acids. Germline V lookup: CDR1 MNHEY, CDR2 SVGEGT. For the CDR3, the DNA is TGTGCCAGCGGTTACTCGAAGGTACAGGCCTCCTATGGCTACACCTTC. This translates into CASGYSKVQASYGYTF.

V usage is TRBV20-1 and J usage is TRBJ2-1, with 7 bases aligning to TRBD2. The CDR3 has 14 amino acids. Germline CDR1 reads DFQATT; CDR2 reads SNEGSKA (reference sequence). V lost 1 base and J lost 2; bases outside the gene matches: 2. The CDR3 is CSARAGGTYNEQFF. The CDR3 coding sequence is TGCAGTGCTAGAGCGGGAGGAACCTACAATGAGCAGTTCTTC.

This clonotype was counted a few times. A read error is likely, as this CDR3 ends without the conserved phenylalanine or tryptophan. The CDR3 protein is CASSLTGTEAFL. The CDR3 nucleotides are TGCGCCAGCAGCTTGACAGGCACTGAAGCTTTCCTT. The chain is built from TRBV5-1 and TRBJ1-1, with D maybe TRBD1 (5 bases). This CDR3 spans 12 amino acids. V was shortened by 1 base and J by 4 bases, with 5 bases between the two germline ends. Germline CDR1 SGHRS, CDR2 YFSETQ.

This clonotype was observed a single time. The chain uses TRBV7-9 and TRBJ2-3, with TRBD2 matching 10 bases. The DNA end lines up better with TRBJ2-5; the J call may be wrong. Looked up from germline, CDR1 is SEHNR and CDR2 is FQNEAQ (reference sequence). This CDR3 contains 15 residues. For the CDR3, the DNA is TGTGCCACCGTGGCTAGCGGGAGTGTTGGGGAGGCCCAGTACTTC. This gives the protein CATVASGSVGEAQYF.

CDR3 nucleotide sequence: TGTGCCAGCAGGGTGGCGGGGGTATCGTCACCCCTCCACTTT. Translating gives CASRVAGVSSPLHF. This rearrangement joins TRBV3-1 to TRBJ1-6; D might be TRBD1 (5 bases). The CDR3 extends over 14 amino acids. V lost 6 bases, J lost 10 bases, and 16 bases lay in between. Per the germline V gene, CDR1 is LGHDT and CDR2 is YNNKEL (reference sequence).

In its sample, this clonotype was seen many times. The chain combines TRBV6-1 with TRBJ2-3; 8 nucleotides align to TRBD2. Germline lookup yields CDR1 MNHNS and CDR2 SASEGT. CDR3 length: 16 residues. V was clipped by 6 bases and J by 0 bases; unmatched bases: 8. Here the CDR3 DNA reads TGTGCCAGCAGCGGGGGGGCCCACCTCAGCACAGATACGCAGTATTTT. This gives the protein CASSGGAHLSTDTQYF.

This clonotype was seen repeatedly, ten times or more. J is TRBJ1-5 and V is TRBV20-1; 7 bases map to TRBD1. V lost 3 bases, J lost 0 bases, and 2 bases stayed unmatched. Germline V lookup: CDR1 DFQATT, CDR2 SNEGSKA (reference sequence). The CDR3 length is 14 residues. CDR3: CSASRDSSNQPQHF. The DNA for the CDR3 is TGCAGTGCTAGTCGGGACAGTAGCAATCAGCCCCAGCATTTT.

As regards this clonotype: This may be a read error: a much more frequent sequence differs by one nucleotide. This chain connects TRBV27 to TRBJ2-7; the D gene is possibly TRBD1 (5 bases). The CDR3 has 14 amino acids. V was clipped by 5 bases and J by 7 bases, with 18 bases between them. Per the germline V gene, CDR1 is MNHEY and CDR2 is SMNVEV (reference sequence). The CDR3 spells CASSPWGYNNEQYF. CDR3 DNA: TGTGCCAGCAGTCCCTGGGGCTATAACAATGAGCAGTACTTC.

This clonotype was counted ten times or more. This chain connects TRBV3-1 to TRBJ1-1; possibly TRBD1 for D (5 bases). Per the germline V gene, CDR1 is LGHDT and CDR2 is YNNKEL (reference sequence). CDR3 length: 14 amino acids. The V and J ends lost 4 bases and 3 bases respectively, with 12 bases between them. This CDR3 is CASSPRRGHTEAFF. CDR3 sequence (DNA): TGTGCCAGCAGCCCCCGGAGGGGCCACACTGAAGCTTTCTTT.

In this sample, this clonotype turned up once. The rearrangement uses TRBV2 and TRBJ2-7; 9 bases match TRBD1. CDR1 and CDR2 (germline): SNHLY, FYNNEI. This CDR3 comprises 19 residues. With 8 bases clipped from V and 3 bases from J, the junction kept 23 bases outside the gene matches. The DNA for the CDR3 is TGTGCCAGCTTCCTCGATGGGGGGACAGGGAAAATCGGGAACTACGAGCAGTACTTC. Translated: CASFLDGGTGKIGNYEQYF. The complete variable domain, with remaining parts taken from reference TRBV2 and TRBJ2-7, reads EPEVTQTPSHQVTQMGQEVILRCVPISNHLYFYWYRQILGQKVEFLVSFYNNEISEKSEIFDDQFSVERPDGSNFTLKIRSTKLEDSAMYFCASFLDGGTGKIGNYEQYFGPGTRLTVT.

This clonotype appeared many times. The chain links TRBV28 to TRBJ1-5; no reliable D call. CDR3 length equals 16 residues. Trimming cost V 7 bases and J 7 bases, with 23 bases left between them. Germline CDR1 and CDR2: MDHEN and SYDVKM. Here the CDR3 reads CASNLRNRSKVQPQHF. CDR3 nucleotides: TGTGCCAGCAACTTGAGGAACAGATCTAAAGTGCAGCCCCAGCATTTT.

A few counts support this clonotype. The J gene is TRBJ2-3, the V gene TRBV3-1, with TRBD1 matching 9 bases. There are 16 residues in the CDR3. The V gene's germline CDR1 is LGHDT and CDR2 YNNKEL (reference sequence). Losses at the gene ends were 4 bases for V and 5 bases for J; bases not matched to a gene: 10. The CDR3 DNA sequence: TGTGCCAGCAGCCCTACAGGGGGCGGGAGTAGAGATACGCAGTATTTT. Residues: CASSPTGGGSRDTQYF.

This clonotype was recorded many times. This sequence joins TRBV28 and TRBJ1-5, with TRBD1 matching 9 bases. This CDR3 is built from 15 residues. Germline trimming cut 6 bases from V and 7 bases from J; bases unmatched to any gene: 10. Looked up from germline, CDR1 is MDHEN and CDR2 is SYDVKM. CDR3 region: CASRGGQGIYQPQHF. In DNA form, the CDR3 reads TGTGCCAGCAGGGGAGGACAGGGGATATACCAGCCCCAGCATTTT.

This clonotype was found a few times. The chain carries TRBV5-6 and TRBJ2-2, with unresolved D. This CDR3 spans 16 amino acids. Between the trimmed V and J ends, which lost 2 bases and 4 bases, there was a span of 15 bases. The germline CDR1 and CDR2 sequences are SGHDT and YYEEEE. CDR3 loop: CASSFSELISTGELFF. The CDR3 DNA reads as TGTGCCAGCAGCTTTAGTGAGCTCATATCCACCGGGGAGCTGTTTTTT.